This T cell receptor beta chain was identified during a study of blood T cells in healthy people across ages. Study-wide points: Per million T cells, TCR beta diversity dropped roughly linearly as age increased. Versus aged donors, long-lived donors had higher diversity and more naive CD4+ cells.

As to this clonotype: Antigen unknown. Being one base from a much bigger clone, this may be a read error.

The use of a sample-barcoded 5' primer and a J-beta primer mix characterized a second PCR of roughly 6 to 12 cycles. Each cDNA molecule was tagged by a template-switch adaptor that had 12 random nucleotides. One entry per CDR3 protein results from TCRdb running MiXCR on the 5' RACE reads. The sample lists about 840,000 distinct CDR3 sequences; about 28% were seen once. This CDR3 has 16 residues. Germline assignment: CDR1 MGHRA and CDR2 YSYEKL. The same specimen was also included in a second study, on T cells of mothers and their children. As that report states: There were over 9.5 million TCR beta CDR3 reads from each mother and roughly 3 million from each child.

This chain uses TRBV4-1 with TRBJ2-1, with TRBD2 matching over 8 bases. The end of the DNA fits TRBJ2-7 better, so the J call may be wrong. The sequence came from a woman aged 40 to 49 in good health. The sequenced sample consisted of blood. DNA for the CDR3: TGCGCCAGCGGCTCCCTGCCAAGCGGGGGCCCCTACGAGCAGTACTTC. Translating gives CASGSLPSGGPYEQYF.